Listed below are T cell receptor beta chains from one sample, sequenced in a study of early T cells in non-severe SARS-CoV-2 infection. TCRdb re-analysed the 5' RACE reads in MiXCR, keeping a single row per CDR3 protein. Of about 89,000 distinct CDR3 sequences listed, 16% are singletons. The starting material was whole blood, obtained at baseline. The receptor set was obtained from an adult who was a healthcare worker with PCR-confirmed SARS-CoV-2 infection or an uninfected control (not recorded which). CDR3s include the opening cysteine and the closing phenylalanine or tryptophan. D genes are given only for firm matches. Where a row states a size, it is once, few, many or the class of an expanded clone; other rows omit it.

d_gene	j_gene	abundance	len	v_gene	CDR3nt	CDR3aa
.	TRBJ2-1	once	15	TRBV20-1	TGCAGTGCTAGTGGGCTCACTGACTCCTACAATGAGCAGTTCTTC	CSASGLTDSYNEQFF
.	TRBJ1-4	.	14	TRBV7-9	TGTGCCAGCAGACCGGGAGACCAGAATGAAAAACTGTTTTTT	CASRPGDQNEKLFF
TRBD2	TRBJ2-1	many	14	TRBV20-1	TGCAGTGCCCCCCCCTTAGCGGGATCCGATGAGCAGTTCTTC	CSAPPLAGSDEQFF
.	TRBJ2-6	many	15	TRBV28	TGTGCCACCAGGATAGGGGGCTCTGGGGCCAACGTCCTGACTTTC	CATRIGGSGANVLTF
TRBD2	TRBJ2-7	.	14	TRBV5-4	TGTGCCAGCAGCTCGACTAGCGACGTCTACGAGCAGTACTTC	CASSSTSDVYEQYF
.	TRBJ1-2	few	14	TRBV4-1	TGCGCCAGCAGCCAGACCTGGACAGCATATGGCTACACCTTC	CASSQTWTAYGYTF
TRBD2	TRBJ2-1	many	17	TRBV6-2/TRBV6-3	TGTGCCAGCAGTTACTCGACGCGGGAGGCCCTATACAATGAGCAGTTCTTC	CASSYSTREALYNEQFF
TRBD1	TRBJ1-4	.	15	TRBV5-1	TGCGCCAGCACCCTCGACAGGGGGCGTCGGGAAAAACTGTTTTTT	CASTLDRGRREKLFF
TRBD1	TRBJ1-5	.	14	TRBV27	TGTGCCAGCAGTTTAGGGCAGGGGGACCAGCCCCAGCATTTT	CASSLGQGDQPQHF
.	TRBJ1-1	many	14	TRBV27	TGTGCCAGCAGTTGGAACAGTTTGAACACTGAAGCTTTCTTT	CASSWNSLNTEAFF
.	TRBJ1-3	few	14	TRBV28	TGTGCCAGCAGTCCAGGGAGGGTGGGAAACACCATATATTTT	CASSPGRVGNTIYF
.	TRBJ2-7	few	11	TRBV14	TGTGCCAGCAGCCCAGGGTACGCGCAGTACTTC	CASSPGYAQYF
.	TRBJ2-1	many	12	TRBV12-3/TRBV12-4	TGTGCCAGCAGTTTCTCCGGAAATGAGCAGTTCTTC	CASSFSGNEQFF
.	TRBJ1-6	few	14	TRBV7-9	TGTGCCAGCAGCCTTCGACCGGATAATTCACCCCTCCACTTT	CASSLRPDNSPLHF
.	TRBJ2-4	few	14	TRBV4-1	TGCGCCAGCAGCCAAGATCTGGTGGGAGACATTCAGTACTTC	CASSQDLVGDIQYF
.	TRBJ2-2	few	13	TRBV10-3	TGTGCCACACAGGATCAGAACACCGGGGAGCTGTTTTTT	CATQDQNTGELFF
.	TRBJ2-1	.	13	TRBV11-3	TGTGCCAGCAGCTTAGAAGCCCATAATGAGCAGTTCTTC	CASSLEAHNEQFF
.	TRBJ1-2	many	14	TRBV9	TGTGCCAGCAGCGTCAAAGCAGCGTCTAATGGCTACACCTTC	CASSVKAASNGYTF
TRBD2	TRBJ2-7	few	13	TRBV20-1	TGCAGTGCTTGGACTAGCGGGAGGTACGAGCAGTACTTC	CSAWTSGRYEQYF
TRBD2	TRBJ2-3	once	16	TRBV4-2	TGTGCCAGCAGCCAAGACGGGACTAGCGGGGCAGATACGCAGTATTTT	CASSQDGTSGADTQYF
TRBD2	TRBJ2-7	.	14	TRBV7-9	TGTGCCAGCAGCCCCGGACTAGCTGATTACGAGCAGTACTTC	CASSPGLADYEQYF
TRBD1	TRBJ2-1	few	13	TRBV7-9	TGTGCCAGCTCAGGGGGACAGGGCAATGAGCAGTTCTTC	CASSGGQGNEQFF
.	TRBJ2-7	.	12	TRBV20-1	TGCAGTGCTAAAAGGTTTCAAAACGAGCAGTACTTC	CSAKRFQNEQYF
TRBD2	TRBJ2-1	many	13	TRBV2	TGTGCCAGCAGTGTAGGTGGGAGGGATGAGCAGTTCTTC	CASSVGGRDEQFF
TRBD2	TRBJ2-7	few	12	TRBV20-1	TGCAGTACAGGACTAGCGTCCTCCGAGCAGTACTTC	CSTGLASSEQYF
TRBD2	TRBJ2-7	many	16	TRBV7-9	TGTGCCAGCAGCTTAGGTGCCGGGACTAGTCCCAACGAGCAGTACTTC	CASSLGAGTSPNEQYF
.	TRBJ2-5	few	13	TRBV20-1	TGCAGTGCTAGAGAGGGTTTTCAAGAGACCCAGTACTTC	CSAREGFQETQYF
.	TRBJ1-1	few	17	TRBV4-2	TGTGCCAGCAGCCAAGCCCCGGCGGGGGCTGGGCGCACTGAAGCTTTCTTT	CASSQAPAGAGRTEAFF
.	TRBJ2-5	few	15	TRBV7-2	TGTGCCAGCAGTTCAGATACACCGTACCAAGAGACCCAGTACTTC	CASSSDTPYQETQYF
.	TRBJ2-4	.	14	TRBV30	TGTGCCTGGAGTATACAGGAGCGGGAAAACATTCAGTACTTC	CAWSIQERENIQYF
TRBD1	TRBJ2-3	.	14	TRBV12-3/TRBV12-4	TGTGCCAGCAGTCCACGACAGGGAGATGATACGCAGTATTTT	CASSPRQGDDTQYF
.	TRBJ1-2	once	15	TRBV7-9	TGTGCCAGCAGCTTAGCGGGGGGAGCCACCTATGGCTACACCTTC	CASSLAGGATYGYTF
.	TRBJ2-1	.	14	TRBV20-1	TGCAGTGCTAGTAGGGCCAGCGGAGAGAATGAGCAGTTCTTC	CSASRASGENEQFF